This T cell receptor beta chain came from a study of T cell repertoires in cytomegalovirus infection. Overall study context: From public TCR beta signatures came an indication of both CMV infection and matching HLA type. Study-level points and caveats: HLA-C-restricted CMV-specific TCR beta clonotypes prevailed in the ex vivo response. Pooled public TCR beta family frequency picked out CMV carriers with the relevant HLA.

Note on this clonotype: Its antigen is unidentified.

Trimming removed 2 bases at V and 6 bases at J, with 17 bases between. CDR3 size: 15 residues. Germline CDR1 and CDR2: SGHRS and YFSETQ. TCRdb reprocessed the reads with MiXCR, giving one entry per CDR3 protein. The top ten hold under 15% of the sample, which has approximately 730,000 distinct CDR3 sequences, roughly 28% seen once. The clonotype originates from a human donor in good health (CMV status not recorded). Some clones in this sample may be carry-over from other donors' samples. Specimen: cultured CD8+ T cells from PBMCs, collected from culture after CMV antigen stimulation. The chain carries TRBV5-1 and TRBJ1-2; unclear D gene. DNA for the CDR3: TGCGCCAGCAGCTTTGAAGCAAGAGACATCAATGGCTACACCTTC. It encodes CASSFEARDINGYTF.